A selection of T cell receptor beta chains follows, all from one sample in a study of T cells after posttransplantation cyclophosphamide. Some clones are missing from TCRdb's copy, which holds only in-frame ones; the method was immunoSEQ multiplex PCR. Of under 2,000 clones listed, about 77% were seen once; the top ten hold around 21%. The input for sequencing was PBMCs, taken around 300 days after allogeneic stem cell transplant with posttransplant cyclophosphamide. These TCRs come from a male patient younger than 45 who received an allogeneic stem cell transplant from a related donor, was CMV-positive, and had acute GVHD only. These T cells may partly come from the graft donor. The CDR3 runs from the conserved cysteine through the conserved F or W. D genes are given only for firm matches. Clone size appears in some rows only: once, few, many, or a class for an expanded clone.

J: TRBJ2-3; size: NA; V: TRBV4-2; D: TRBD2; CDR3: CASSQDLAGGGTDTQYF; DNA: TGTGCCAGCAGCCAAGATTTGGCGGGGGGGGGCACAGATACGCAGTATTTT
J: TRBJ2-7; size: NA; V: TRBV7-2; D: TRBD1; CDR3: CASSLLQGDYEQYF; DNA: TGTGCCAGCAGCCTATTACAGGGGGACTACGAGCAGTACTTC
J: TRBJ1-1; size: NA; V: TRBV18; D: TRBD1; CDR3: CASSPLPGQFIGNTEAFF; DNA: TGTGCCAGCTCACCTCTTCCGGGACAGTTTATCGGGAACACTGAAGCTTTCTTT
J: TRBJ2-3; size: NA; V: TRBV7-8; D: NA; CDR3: CASSLNVDTDTQYF; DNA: TGTGCCAGCAGCTTAAACGTAGACACAGATACGCAGTATTTT
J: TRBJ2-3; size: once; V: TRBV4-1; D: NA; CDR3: CASSQAQTLIPDTQYF; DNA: TGCGCCAGCAGCCAAGCCCAGACTCTAATACCAGATACGCAGTATTTT
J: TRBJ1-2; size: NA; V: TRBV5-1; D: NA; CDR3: CASSPHRTGNRAVPNYGYTF; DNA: TGCGCCAGCAGCCCCCACCGCACAGGTAACAGGGCTGTTCCTAACTATGGCTACACCTTC
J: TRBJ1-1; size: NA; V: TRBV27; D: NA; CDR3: CASSFGGRAFF; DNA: TGTGCCAGCAGTTTCGGGGGGCGAGCTTTCTTT
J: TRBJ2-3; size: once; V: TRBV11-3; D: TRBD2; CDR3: CASSRGGTSSSTDTQYF; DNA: TGTGCCAGCAGCAGGGGCGGGACTAGCAGTAGCACAGATACGCAGTATTTT
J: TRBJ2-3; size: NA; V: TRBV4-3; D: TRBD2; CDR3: CASSQWGRGEDTQYF; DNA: TGCGCCAGCAGCCAATGGGGGCGGGGGGAAGATACGCAGTATTTT
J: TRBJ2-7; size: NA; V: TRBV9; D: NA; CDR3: CASSVVGGVEQYF; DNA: TGTGCCAGCAGCGTAGTAGGGGGGGTCGAGCAGTACTTC
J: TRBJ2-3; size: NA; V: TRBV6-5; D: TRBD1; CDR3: CASSRQGATDTQYF; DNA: TGTGCCAGCAGTAGACAGGGGGCAACCGATACGCAGTATTTT
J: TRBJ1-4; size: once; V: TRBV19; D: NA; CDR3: CASSILGRVTEKLFF; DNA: TGTGCCAGTAGTATCCTCGGCAGGGTTACGGAAAAACTGTTTTTT
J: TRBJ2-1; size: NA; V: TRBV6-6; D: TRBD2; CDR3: CASSPAGAYYNEQFF; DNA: TGTGCCAGCAGCCCAGCGGGGGCCTACTACAATGAGCAGTTCTTC
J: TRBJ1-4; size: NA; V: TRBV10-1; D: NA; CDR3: CASNFGTELKLFF; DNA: TGCGCCAGCAACTTCGGGACTGAGCTGAAACTGTTTTTT
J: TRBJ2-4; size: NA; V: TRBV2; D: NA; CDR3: CASLQGGENIQYF; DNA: TGTGCCAGCCTTCAAGGCGGCGAAAACATTCAGTACTTC
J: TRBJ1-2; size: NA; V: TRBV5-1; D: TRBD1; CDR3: CASSGDSIYGYTF; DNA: TGCGCCAGCAGCGGGGACAGCATCTATGGCTACACCTTC
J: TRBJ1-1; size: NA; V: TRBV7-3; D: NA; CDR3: CASSLQGPGTEAFF; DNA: TGTGCCAGCAGCCTACAGGGCCCCGGCACTGAAGCTTTCTTT
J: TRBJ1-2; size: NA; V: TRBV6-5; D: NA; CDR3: CASSGRDYGYTF; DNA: TGTGCCAGCAGTGGGAGAGACTATGGCTACACCTTC
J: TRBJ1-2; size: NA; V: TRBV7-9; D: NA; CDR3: CASSLGGRTGGYTF; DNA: TGTGCCAGCAGCTTGGGGGGACGGACCGGAGGCTACACCTTC
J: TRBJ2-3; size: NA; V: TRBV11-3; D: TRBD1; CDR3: CASSLVAGGCTDTQYF; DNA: TGTGCCAGCAGCTTAGTAGCAGGGGGCTGCACAGATACGCAGTATTTT
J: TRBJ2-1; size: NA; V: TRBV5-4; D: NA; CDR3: CASSSEGYYNEQFF; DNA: TGTGCCAGCAGCAGCGAGGGTTACTACAATGAGCAGTTCTTC
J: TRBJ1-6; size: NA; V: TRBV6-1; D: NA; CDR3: CASNARVDSPLHF; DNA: TGTGCCAGCAATGCCAGGGTTGATTCACCCCTCCACTTT
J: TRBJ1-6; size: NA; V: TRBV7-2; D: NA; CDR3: CASSLDPPLYNSPLHF; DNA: TGTGCCAGCAGCTTAGATCCCCCCCTCTATAATTCACCCCTCCACTTT
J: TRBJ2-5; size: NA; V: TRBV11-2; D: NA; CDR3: CASSFGETQYF; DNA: TGTGCCAGCAGCTTCGGAGAGACCCAGTACTTC
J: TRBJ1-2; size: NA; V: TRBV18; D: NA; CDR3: CASSPDKLGRYGYTF; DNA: TGTGCCAGCTCACCAGACAAATTGGGGAGGTATGGCTACACCTTC
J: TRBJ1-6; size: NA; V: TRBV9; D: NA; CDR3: CASSSNRSPLHF; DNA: TGTGCCAGCAGCTCAAATAGATCACCCCTCCACTTT
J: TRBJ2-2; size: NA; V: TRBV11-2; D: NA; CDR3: CASITNGGLAGELFF; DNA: TGTGCCAGCATCACTAACGGGGGGCTGGCCGGGGAGCTGTTTTTT
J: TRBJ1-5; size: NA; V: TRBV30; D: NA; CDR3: CAWSYRSNQPQHF; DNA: TGTGCCTGGTCGTACAGATCCAATCAGCCCCAGCATTTT
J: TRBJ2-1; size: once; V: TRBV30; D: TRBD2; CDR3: CAWGAGRRPYNEQFF; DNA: TGTGCCTGGGGAGCCGGGAGGAGACCCTACAATGAGCAGTTCTTC
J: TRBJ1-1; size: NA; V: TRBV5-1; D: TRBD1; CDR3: CASSLYRGGRAFF; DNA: TGCGCCAGCAGCTTGTACAGGGGAGGTCGGGCTTTCTTT
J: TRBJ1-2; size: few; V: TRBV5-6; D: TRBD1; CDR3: CASSLVGQGVYGYTF; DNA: TGTGCCAGCAGCTTGGTGGGACAGGGAGTCTATGGCTACACCTTC
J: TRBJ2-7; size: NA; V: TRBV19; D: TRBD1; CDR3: CASSISGQASYEQYF; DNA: TGTGCCAGTAGTATTTCCGGACAGGCCTCCTACGAGCAGTACTTC
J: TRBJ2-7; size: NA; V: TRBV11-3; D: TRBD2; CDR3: CASSFRGSGGVTYEQYF; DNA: TGTGCCAGCAGCTTTAGGGGGAGCGGGGGGGTCACCTACGAGCAGTACTTC
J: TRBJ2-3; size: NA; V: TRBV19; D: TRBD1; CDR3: CASSSPGTGGTDTQYF; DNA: TGTGCCAGTAGTTCCCCCGGGACAGGGGGCACAGATACGCAGTATTTT
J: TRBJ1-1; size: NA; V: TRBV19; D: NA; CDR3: CASSMSGSMNTEAFF; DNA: TGTGCCAGTAGTATGTCGGGATCTATGAACACTGAAGCTTTCTTT
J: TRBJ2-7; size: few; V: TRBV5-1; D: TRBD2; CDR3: CASSIALAGGPQYF; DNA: TGCGCCAGCAGCATTGCCCTAGCGGGGGGGCCTCAGTACTTC
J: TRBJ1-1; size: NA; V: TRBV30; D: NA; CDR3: CAWSEQILRFF; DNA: TGTGCCTGGAGTGAACAGATTCTTCGGTTCTTT